The next 22 T cell receptor beta chains were all read from a single sample in a study of blood T cell repertoires in COVID-19. The protocol was immunoSEQ multiplex PCR, while the TCRdb copy is restricted to in-frame clones and leaves out a portion. The table has roughly 50,000 clones, 70% to 90% seen once. Sequencing was performed on peripheral blood. The receptors were sampled from a woman in her fifties or sixties with acute or convalescent COVID-19.

The chain couples TRBV9 to TRBJ1-1; no definite D call. The CDR3 totals 16 residues. Between the trimmed V and J ends, which lost 3 bases and 4 bases, there was a span of 19 bases. The V gene's germline CDR1 is SGDLS and CDR2 YYNGEE. CDR3 in amino acids: CASSDPGSGKVTEAFF. The CDR3 DNA reads TGTGCCAGCAGCGATCCAGGCAGCGGAAAGGTCACTGAAGCTTTCTTT.

V usage is TRBV24-1 and J usage is TRBJ1-4; no clear D gene. V was clipped by 1 base and J by 10 bases, with 21 bases between them. CDR3 length: 17 amino acids. Germline V lookup: CDR1 KGHDR, CDR2 SFDVKD. DNA for the CDR3: TGTGCCACCAGTGATTTCCCCTTTTGGGGAGGGATCGGAAAACTGTTTTTT. Amino acid sequence: CATSDFPFWGGIGKLFF.

The J gene is TRBJ1-1, the V gene TRBV6-4; 10 bases are shared with TRBD1. V was clipped by 6 bases and J by 4 bases; unmatched bases: 11. CDR3 size: 16 residues. The germline gives CDR1 MRHNA, CDR2 SNTAGT. The CDR3 protein is CASSPRRGQGTTEAFF. CDR3 sequence (DNA): TGTGCCAGCAGCCCGAGAAGGGGACAGGGGACCACTGAAGCTTTCTTT.

The chain employs TRBV6-1 and TRBJ1-1; 7 bases agree with TRBD1. CDR1 MNHNS and CDR2 SASEGT come from the germline V gene. The ends lost 2 bases at V and 10 bases at J; junction bases unmatched: 4. The CDR3 loop spans 12 amino acids. The CDR3 bases are TGTGCCAGCAGTGAAAGACAGGGAAGAGCTTTCTTT. Translation: CASSERQGRAFF.

The J gene is TRBJ1-2, the V gene TRBV7-9, with unresolved D. The CDR3 covers 14 residues. CDR1 and CDR2 from the germline V gene are SEHNR and FQNEAQ (reference sequence). V was pared by 5 bases and J by 2 bases, with 12 bases between. CDR3 protein: CASSGRLYNYGYTF. CDR3 nucleotides: TGTGCCAGCAGCGGCAGACTATACAACTATGGCTACACCTTC.

This clone was counted between two and nine times. This chain links TRBV10-1 with TRBJ2-7, with unresolved D. The ends were cut back, 8 bases at V and 2 bases at J, with 22 bases in the middle. The CDR3 consists of 16 residues. The V gene's germline CDR1 is WNHNN and CDR2 SYGVQD (reference sequence). CDR3 amino acids: CASLEIALGKTYEQYF. CDR3 in DNA: TGCGCCAGCCTTGAAATTGCTCTAGGAAAAACCTACGAGCAGTACTTC.

The chain couples TRBV19 to TRBJ2-2; D perhaps matches TRBD1 (5 bases). The V gene lost 7 bases and the J gene lost 5 bases, with 17 bases spanning the gap. The CDR3 runs to 15 residues. Germline CDR1 is LNHDA and CDR2 is SQIVND (reference sequence). The CDR3 nucleotides are TGTGCCAGTACTATGGACACCTGGAATACCGGGGAGCTGTTTTTT. Translating gives CASTMDTWNTGELFF.

The rearrangement uses TRBV7-3 and TRBJ2-1; 10 nucleotides agree with TRBD2. V gave up 3 bases and J gave up 10 bases; unmatched junction bases: 9. Germline V CDR1 and CDR2: SGHTA, FQGTGA. This CDR3 has 15 amino acids. The CDR3 protein is CASSLRSGRAGEQFF. CDR3 nucleotides: TGTGCCAGCAGCTTGCGGAGCGGGAGGGCCGGGGAGCAGTTCTTC.

The genes are TRBV5-6 and TRBJ2-6; TRBD2 agrees at 7 bases. This CDR3 spans 16 amino acids. V shed 3 bases and J 0 bases; nucleotides not matched to a gene: 3. Germline V gene data show CDR1 as SGHDT and CDR2 as YYEEEE. CDR3 residues: CASSWGGGSGANVLTF. The CDR3 coding sequence is TGTGCCAGCAGCTGGGGCGGGGGCTCTGGGGCCAACGTCCTGACTTTC.

The rearrangement joins TRBV15 to TRBJ2-7, with 7 positions matching TRBD1. V trimming: 4 bases; J trimming: 0 bases; junction bases outside the gene matches: 3. Germline loops: CDR1 LNHNV, CDR2 YYDKDF (reference sequence). The length of the CDR3 is 14 residues. CDR3 loop: CATSKGQSSYEQYF. The CDR3 DNA reads TGTGCCACCAGCAAGGGACAGTCCTCCTACGAGCAGTACTTC.

The rearrangement uses TRBV18 and TRBJ1-2; 8 positions agree with TRBD1. The CDR3 totals 15 residues. Germline-derived CDR1 and CDR2 are KGHSH and LQKENI. Trimming took 3 bases from V and 6 from J; bases not matched to a gene: 9. The CDR3 coding sequence is TGTGCCAGCTCACCCAGGGCAGGGGGCTTGGATGGCTACACCTTC. Amino acid sequence: CASSPRAGGLDGYTF.

The chain has TRBV7-2 and TRBJ1-5; 8 bases are shared with TRBD1. Germline CDR1 is SGHTA and CDR2 is FQGNSA. The CDR3 extends over 15 amino acids. The junction had 9 bases not matched to a gene; V was cut back by 5 bases and J by 6 bases. Here the CDR3 DNA reads TGTGCCAGCAGCCCCTCGACAGGGGCCCTTCAGCCCCAGCATTTT. This translates into CASSPSTGALQPQHF. Filled out from reference TRBV7-2 and TRBJ1-5, the complete variable domain reads GAGVSQSPSNKVTEKGKDVELRCDPISGHTALYWYRQSLGQGLEFLIYFQGNSAPDKSGLPSDRFSAERTGGSVSTLTIQRTQQEDSAVYLCASSPSTGALQPQHFGDGTRLSIL.

CDR3 protein: CASGFISGLAVITAPQSQEDTQYF. In DNA form, the CDR3 reads TGTGCTAGTGGTTTTATTTCGGGACTAGCGGTAATCACCGCCCCTCAATCACAAGAAGATACGCAGTATTTT. The chain is built from TRBV12-5 and TRBJ2-3, with 11 bases matching TRBD2. The CDR3 is 24 residues long. The germline V gene has CDR1 LGHNT and CDR2 FRNRAP. The trim removed 3 bases at V and 5 bases at J, leaving 31 bases unmatched.

The rearrangement links TRBV6-4 to TRBJ2-1; D uncertain. Germline values: CDR1 MRHNA, CDR2 SNTAGT. The CDR3 covers 16 residues. Trimming took 3 bases from V and 8 from J, leaving 20 bases between them. Here the CDR3 reads CASSESSGPTMDEQFF. CDR3 DNA: TGTGCCAGCAGTGAGTCTTCAGGCCCAACAATGGATGAGCAGTTCTTC.

In nucleotides, the CDR3 is TGCGCCAGCAGCTTGGCCGGCCTAACAGACAGGGTAGGGTCAGATACGCAGTATTTT. As protein: CASSLAGLTDRVGSDTQYF. The chain links TRBV5-1 to TRBJ2-3; 7 bases agree with TRBD1. Germline assignment: CDR1 SGHRS and CDR2 YFSETQ. J lost 4 bases, V lost 0 bases, and 17 bases had no gene match. This CDR3 region has 19 residues.

The V gene is TRBV7-3, the J gene TRBJ2-5; 7 bases agree with TRBD1. The V segment lost 2 bases and the J segment 4 bases; nucleotides outside the gene matches: 4. The CDR3 consists of 14 residues. Germline CDR1 reads SGHTA; CDR2 reads FQGTGA. Written as DNA, the CDR3 is TGTGCCAGCAGCTTACTAGGGGGCCGAGAGACCCAGTACTTC. Translating it yields CASSLLGGRETQYF.

The rearrangement links TRBV5-4 to TRBJ1-6; 7 bases are shared with TRBD1. V lost 6 bases, J lost 6 bases, and 6 bases stayed unmatched. In germline, CDR1 is SGHNT, CDR2 YYREEE (reference sequence). The CDR3 has 14 amino acids. The CDR3 protein is CASTIQGSNSPLHF. The CDR3 DNA reads as TGTGCCAGCACTATACAGGGGAGTAATTCACCCCTCCACTTT.

The chain joins TRBV6-5 to TRBJ1-1, with D hard to call. This CDR3 has 14 residues. The germline V and J ends were trimmed by 10 bases and 1 base, with 16 bases remaining between them. Germline CDR1 and CDR2: MNHEY and SVGAGI. CDR3 sequence reads: CAISRGSGNTEAFF. The CDR3 region has the DNA TGTGCCATCTCTCGAGGCTCCGGGAACACTGAAGCTTTCTTT.

The chain recombines TRBV19 with TRBJ2-1, with 10 bases identical to TRBD2. This CDR3 is built from 19 residues. Trimming took 1 base from V and 2 from J; bases not matched to a gene: 11. The V gene's germline CDR1 is LNHDA and CDR2 SQIVND (reference sequence). In nucleotides, the CDR3 is TGTGCCAGTAGTATAGCCTTGGTGCTCGGGACTAGCGCCTACAATGAGCAGTTCTTC. Protein product: CASSIALVLGTSAYNEQFF.

The chain carries TRBV15 and TRBJ1-4; no firm D call. V lost 4 bases and J lost 7, with 7 bases in between. This CDR3 is built from 12 residues. In germline, CDR1 is LNHNV, CDR2 YYDKDF (reference sequence). CDR3 loop: CATSTVIEKLFF. DNA for the CDR3: TGTGCCACCAGCACAGTAATTGAAAAACTGTTTTTT.

The V and J genes are TRBV5-4 and TRBJ1-2; D is uncertain. Germline assignment: CDR1 SGHNT and CDR2 YYREEE (reference sequence). V lost 4 bases and J lost 2, with 6 bases in between. The CDR3 length is 12 residues. The CDR3 DNA follows: TGTGCCAGCAGCCCGGAGAACTATGGCTACACCTTC. It yields the protein CASSPENYGYTF.

The V and J genes are TRBV6-5 and TRBJ1-1; D is undetermined. Germline CDR1 MNHEY, CDR2 SVGAGI. V gave up 6 bases and J gave up 2 bases, with 4 bases separating them. CDR3 length: 11 residues. As DNA, the CDR3 is TGTGCCAGCAGCAGAAACACTGAAGCTTTCTTT. This codes for CASSRNTEAFF.